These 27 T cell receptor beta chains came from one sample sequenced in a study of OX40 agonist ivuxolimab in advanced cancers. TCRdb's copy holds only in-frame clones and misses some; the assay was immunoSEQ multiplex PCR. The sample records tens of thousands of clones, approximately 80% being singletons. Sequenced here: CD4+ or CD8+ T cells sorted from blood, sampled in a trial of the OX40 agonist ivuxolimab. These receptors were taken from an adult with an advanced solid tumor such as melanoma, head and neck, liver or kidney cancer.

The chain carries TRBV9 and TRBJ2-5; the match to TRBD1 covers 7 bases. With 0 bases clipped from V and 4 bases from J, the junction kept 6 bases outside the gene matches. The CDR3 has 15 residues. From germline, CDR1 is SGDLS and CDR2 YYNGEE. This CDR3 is CASSVGGAGGETQYF. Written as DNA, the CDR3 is TGTGCCAGCAGCGTAGGTGGGGCAGGGGGAGAGACCCAGTACTTC. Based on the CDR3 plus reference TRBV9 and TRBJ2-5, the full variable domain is DSGVTQTPKHLITATGQRVTLRCSPRSGDLSVYWYQQSLDQGLQFLIQYYNGEERAKGNILERFSAQQFPDLHSELNLSSLELGDSALYFCASSVGGAGGETQYFGPGTRLLVL.

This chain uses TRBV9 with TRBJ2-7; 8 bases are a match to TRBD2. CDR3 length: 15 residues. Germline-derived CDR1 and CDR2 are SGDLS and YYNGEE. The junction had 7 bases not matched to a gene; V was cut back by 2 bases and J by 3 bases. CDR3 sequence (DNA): TGTGCCAGCAGCGTCGGGACTAGTCCAATCTACGAGCAGTACTTC. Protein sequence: CASSVGTSPIYEQYF. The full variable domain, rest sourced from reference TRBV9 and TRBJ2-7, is DSGVTQTPKHLITATGQRVTLRCSPRSGDLSVYWYQQSLDQGLQFLIQYYNGEERAKGNILERFSAQQFPDLHSELNLSSLELGDSALYFCASSVGTSPIYEQYFGPGTRLTVT.

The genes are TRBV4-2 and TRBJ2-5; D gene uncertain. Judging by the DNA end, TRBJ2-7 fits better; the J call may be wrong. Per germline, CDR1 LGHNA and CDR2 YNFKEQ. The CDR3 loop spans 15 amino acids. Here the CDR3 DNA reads TGTGCCAGCAGCCAACTCTTCAGTTCCGCCTACGAGCAGTACTTC. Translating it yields CASSQLFSSAYEQYF.

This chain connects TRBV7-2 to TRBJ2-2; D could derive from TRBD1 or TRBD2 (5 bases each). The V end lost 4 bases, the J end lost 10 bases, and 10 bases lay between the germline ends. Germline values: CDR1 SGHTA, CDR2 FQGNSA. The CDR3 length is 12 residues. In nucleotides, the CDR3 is TGTGCCAGCAGCTACCGAGGGGAGGAGCTGTTTTTT. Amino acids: CASSYRGEELFF.

The CDR3 DNA reads as TGTGCCAGCAGCTTATTCCAGGACTACGAGCAGTACTTC. Translated: CASSLFQDYEQYF. V and J are TRBV7-9 and TRBJ2-7; no clear D gene. Germline V gives CDR1 SEHNR, CDR2 FQNEAQ (reference sequence). Between the trimmed V and J ends, which lost 2 bases and 3 bases, there was a span of 8 bases. The CDR3 spans 13 residues.

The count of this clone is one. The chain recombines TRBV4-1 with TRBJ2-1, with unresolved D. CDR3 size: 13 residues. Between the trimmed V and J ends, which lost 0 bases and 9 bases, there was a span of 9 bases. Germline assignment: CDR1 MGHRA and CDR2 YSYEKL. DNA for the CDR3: TGCGCCAGCAGCCAAGAAAGAAAGACTGAGCAGTTCTTC. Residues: CASSQERKTEQFF.

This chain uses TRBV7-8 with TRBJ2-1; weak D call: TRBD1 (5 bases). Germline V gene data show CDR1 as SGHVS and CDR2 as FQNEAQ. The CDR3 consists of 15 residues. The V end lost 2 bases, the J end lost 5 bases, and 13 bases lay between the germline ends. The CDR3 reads CASSLQGKLDNEQFF. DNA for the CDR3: TGTGCCAGCAGCTTACAGGGTAAGCTAGACAATGAGCAGTTCTTC.

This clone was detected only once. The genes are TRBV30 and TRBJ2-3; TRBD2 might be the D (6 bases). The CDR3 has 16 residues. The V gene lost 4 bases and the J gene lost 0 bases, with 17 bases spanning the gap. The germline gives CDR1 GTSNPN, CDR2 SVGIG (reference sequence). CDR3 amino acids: CAWTYPAGTSTDTQYF. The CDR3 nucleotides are TGTGCCTGGACCTATCCGGCGGGGACTAGCACAGATACGCAGTATTTT.

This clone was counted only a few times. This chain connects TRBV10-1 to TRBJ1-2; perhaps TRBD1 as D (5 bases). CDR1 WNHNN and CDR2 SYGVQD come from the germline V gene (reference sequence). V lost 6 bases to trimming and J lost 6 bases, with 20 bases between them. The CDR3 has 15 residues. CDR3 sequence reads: CASRRDEIYRNGYTF. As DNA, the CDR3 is TGCGCCAGCAGACGGGACGAAATCTACAGAAATGGCTACACCTTC.

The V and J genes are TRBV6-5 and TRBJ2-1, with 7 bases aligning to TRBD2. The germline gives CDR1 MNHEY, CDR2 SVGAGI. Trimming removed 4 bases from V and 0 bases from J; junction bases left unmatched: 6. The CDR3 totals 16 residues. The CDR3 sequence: CASSFLAESSYNEQFF. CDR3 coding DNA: TGTGCCAGCAGTTTCCTAGCGGAAAGCTCCTACAATGAGCAGTTCTTC.

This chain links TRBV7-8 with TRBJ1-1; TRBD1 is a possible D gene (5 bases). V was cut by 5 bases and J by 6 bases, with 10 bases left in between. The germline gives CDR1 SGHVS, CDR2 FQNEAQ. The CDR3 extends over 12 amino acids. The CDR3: CASSKGRAEAFF. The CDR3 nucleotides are TGTGCCAGCAGCAAGGGCAGGGCTGAAGCTTTCTTT. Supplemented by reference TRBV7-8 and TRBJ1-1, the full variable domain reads GAGVSQSPRYKVAKRGQDVALRCDPISGHVSLFWYQQALGQGPEFLTYFQNEAQLDKSGLPSDRFFAERPEGSVSTLKIQRTQQEDSAVYLCASSKGRAEAFFGQGTRLTVV.

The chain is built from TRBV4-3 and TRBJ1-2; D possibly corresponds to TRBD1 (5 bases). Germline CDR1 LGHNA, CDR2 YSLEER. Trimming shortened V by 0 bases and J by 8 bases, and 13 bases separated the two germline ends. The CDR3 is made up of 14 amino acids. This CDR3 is CASSQDQAGYGYTF. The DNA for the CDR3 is TGCGCCAGCAGCCAAGATCAGGCAGGGTACGGCTACACCTTC.

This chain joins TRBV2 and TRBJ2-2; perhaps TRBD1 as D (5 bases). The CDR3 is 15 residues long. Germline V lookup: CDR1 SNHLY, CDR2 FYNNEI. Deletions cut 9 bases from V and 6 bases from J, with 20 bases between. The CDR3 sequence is CASFHDRDRAGELFF. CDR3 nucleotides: TGTGCCAGTTTCCATGACAGAGATCGGGCCGGGGAGCTGTTTTTT.

The CDR3 DNA reads TGTGCCAGCGGGGAGGTCGGGGGAGAGACCCAGTACTTC. It translates to CASGEVGGETQYF. V gene TRBV7-9 combines with J gene TRBJ2-5; possible D gene TRBD2, 6 bases. Germline lookup yields CDR1 SEHNR and CDR2 FQNEAQ (reference sequence). The CDR3 has 13 amino acids. The ends were cut back, 8 bases at V and 4 bases at J, with 14 bases in the middle.

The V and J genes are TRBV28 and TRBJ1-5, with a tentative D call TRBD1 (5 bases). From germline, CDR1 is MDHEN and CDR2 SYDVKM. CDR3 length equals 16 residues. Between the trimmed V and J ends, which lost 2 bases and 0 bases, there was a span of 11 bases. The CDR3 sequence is CASSLGRGDSNQPQHF. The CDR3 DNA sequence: TGTGCCAGCAGTTTAGGGCGAGGGGATAGCAATCAGCCCCAGCATTTT.

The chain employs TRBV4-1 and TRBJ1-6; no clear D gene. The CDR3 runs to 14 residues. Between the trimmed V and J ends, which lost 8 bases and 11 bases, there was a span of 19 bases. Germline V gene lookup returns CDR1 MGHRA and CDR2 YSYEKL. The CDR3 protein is CASRSPRGLAPLHF. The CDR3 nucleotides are TGCGCCAGCCGAAGCCCCCGGGGTTTGGCACCCCTCCACTTT.

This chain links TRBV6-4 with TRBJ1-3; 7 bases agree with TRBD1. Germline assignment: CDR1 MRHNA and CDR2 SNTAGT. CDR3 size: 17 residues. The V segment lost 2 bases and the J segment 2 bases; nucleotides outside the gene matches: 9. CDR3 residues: CASSDDRTGPAGNTIYF. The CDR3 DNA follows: TGTGCCAGCAGTGACGATCGGACAGGTCCAGCTGGAAACACCATATATTTT.

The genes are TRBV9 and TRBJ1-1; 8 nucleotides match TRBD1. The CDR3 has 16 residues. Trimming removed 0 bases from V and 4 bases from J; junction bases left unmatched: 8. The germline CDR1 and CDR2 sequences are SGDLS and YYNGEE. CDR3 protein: CASSVVHRGEGTEAFF. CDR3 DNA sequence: TGTGCCAGCAGCGTAGTTCACAGGGGGGAGGGCACTGAAGCTTTCTTT.

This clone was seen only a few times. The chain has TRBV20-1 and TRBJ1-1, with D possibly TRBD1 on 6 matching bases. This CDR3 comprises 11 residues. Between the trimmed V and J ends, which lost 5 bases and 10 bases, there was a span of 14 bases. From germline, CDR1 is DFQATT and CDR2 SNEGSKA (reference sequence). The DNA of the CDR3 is TGCAGTGCTCGATCCGGGACAAGAGCTTTCTTT. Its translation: CSARSGTRAFF.

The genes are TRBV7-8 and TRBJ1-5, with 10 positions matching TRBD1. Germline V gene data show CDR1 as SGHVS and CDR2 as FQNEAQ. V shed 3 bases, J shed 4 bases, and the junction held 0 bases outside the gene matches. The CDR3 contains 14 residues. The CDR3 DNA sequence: TGTGCCAGCAGCTTGGACAGGGGGAATCAGCCCCAGCATTTT. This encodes CASSLDRGNQPQHF.

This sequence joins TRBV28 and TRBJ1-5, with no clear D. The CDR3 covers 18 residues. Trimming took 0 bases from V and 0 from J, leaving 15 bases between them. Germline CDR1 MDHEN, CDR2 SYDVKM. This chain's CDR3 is CASSLWGGAQYSNQPQHF. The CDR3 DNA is TGTGCCAGCAGTTTATGGGGCGGCGCTCAGTATAGCAATCAGCCCCAGCATTTT.

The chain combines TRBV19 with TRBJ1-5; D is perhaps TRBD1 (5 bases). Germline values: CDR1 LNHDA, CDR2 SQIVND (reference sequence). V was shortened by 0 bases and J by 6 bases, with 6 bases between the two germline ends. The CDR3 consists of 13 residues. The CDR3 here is CASSIDQGQPQHF. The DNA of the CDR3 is TGTGCCAGTAGTATAGATCAGGGTCAGCCCCAGCATTTT.

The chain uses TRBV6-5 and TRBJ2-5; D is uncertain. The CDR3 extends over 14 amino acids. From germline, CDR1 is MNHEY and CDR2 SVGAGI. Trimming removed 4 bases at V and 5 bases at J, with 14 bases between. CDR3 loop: CASSWGPRRETQYF. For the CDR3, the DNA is TGTGCCAGCAGTTGGGGTCCACGCCGGGAGACCCAGTACTTC.

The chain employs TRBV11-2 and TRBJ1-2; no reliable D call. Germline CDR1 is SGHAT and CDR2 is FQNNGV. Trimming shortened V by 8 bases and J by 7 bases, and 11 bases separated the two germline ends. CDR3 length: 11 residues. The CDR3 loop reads CASGPEGGYTF. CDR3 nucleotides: TGTGCCAGCGGTCCCGAGGGTGGCTACACCTTC.

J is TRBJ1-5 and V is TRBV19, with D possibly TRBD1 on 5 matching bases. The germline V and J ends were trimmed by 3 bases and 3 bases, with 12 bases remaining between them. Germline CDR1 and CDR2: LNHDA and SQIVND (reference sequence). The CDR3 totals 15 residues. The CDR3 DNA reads TGTGCCAGTAGTATCTCCTGGGGGGTCAATCAGCCCCAGCATTTT. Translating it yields CASSISWGVNQPQHF.

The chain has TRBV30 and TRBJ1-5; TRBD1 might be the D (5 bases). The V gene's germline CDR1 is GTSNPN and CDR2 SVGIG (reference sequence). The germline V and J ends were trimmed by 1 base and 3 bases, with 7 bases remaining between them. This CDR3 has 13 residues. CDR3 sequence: CAWSGGFNQPQHF. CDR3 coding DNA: TGTGCCTGGAGTGGGGGGTTCAATCAGCCCCAGCATTTT. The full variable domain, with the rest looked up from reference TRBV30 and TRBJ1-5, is SQTIHQWPATLVQPVGSPLSLECTVEGTSNPNLYWYRQAAGRGLQLLFYSVGIGQISSEVPQNLSASRPQDRQFILSSKKLLLSDSGFYLCAWSGGFNQPQHFGDGTRLSIL.

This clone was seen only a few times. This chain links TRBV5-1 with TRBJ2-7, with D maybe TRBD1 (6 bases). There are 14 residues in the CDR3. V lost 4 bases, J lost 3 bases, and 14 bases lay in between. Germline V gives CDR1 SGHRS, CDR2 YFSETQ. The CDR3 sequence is CASSPVTGNYEQYF. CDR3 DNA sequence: TGCGCCAGCAGCCCGGTAACAGGGAACTACGAGCAGTACTTC.